The 27 T cell receptor beta chains listed next were all sequenced from one sample in a study of CD8+ T cells in alopecia areata. Reverse transcribed after extraction, RNA yielded cDNA as the sequencing template. Only in-frame clones appear in the TCRdb table, and some are missing; sequencing was by immunoSEQ multiplex PCR. The sample has fewer than 200,000 clones; 50% to 60% are singletons. Source: CD4+ T cells sorted from blood, taken at week 0. Every receptor here comes from a human donor with alopecia areata.

The count of this clone is one. A read error may account for a junction end that differs from germline. Other DNA variants within this sample encode the same CDR3. The genes are TRBV20-1 and TRBJ2-5; a weak D match, TRBD2 (6 bases). The V gene's germline CDR1 is DFQATT and CDR2 SNEGSKA (reference sequence). The length of the CDR3 is 11 residues. Here the CDR3 reads CSARGGETQYF. The DNA for the CDR3 is TGCAGTGCCAGAGGAGGGGAGACCCAGTACTTC.

The chain links TRBV2 to TRBJ2-2, with 14 bases identical to TRBD2. J gave up 7 bases and V 6 bases, and 4 bases lay outside the gene matches. The CDR3 is 15 amino acids. Germline CDR1 and CDR2: SNHLY and FYNNEI. In DNA, the CDR3 is TGTGCCAGCAGGGGGACTAGCGGGGGAAACGGGGAGCTGTTTTTT. Translated: CASRGTSGGNGELFF.

The gene calls are TRBV27 and TRBJ1-5; the match to TRBD1 covers 11 bases. This CDR3 spans 17 amino acids. V trimming: 5 bases; J trimming: 5 bases; junction bases outside the gene matches: 11. Germline V gene sequence: CDR1 MNHEY, CDR2 SMNVEV (reference sequence). Here the CDR3 reads CASSPRSGTGGDQPQHF. CDR3 nucleotides: TGTGCCAGCAGTCCTCGGTCCGGGACAGGGGGAGATCAGCCCCAGCATTTT.

The gene calls are TRBV25-1 and TRBJ1-6; D gene unclear. Trimming took 6 bases from V and 9 from J, leaving 18 bases between them. CDR1 and CDR2 from the germline V gene are MGHDK and SYGVNS. The CDR3 runs 15 residues. The CDR3 reads CASRAAAFSLSPLHF. The CDR3 nucleotides are TGTGCCAGCAGGGCCGCCGCATTTTCTCTTTCACCCCTCCACTTT.

The chain recombines TRBV2 with TRBJ2-3; D gene unclear. V was clipped by 6 bases and J by 2 bases, with 3 bases between them. The CDR3 covers 11 residues. Germline V gives CDR1 SNHLY, CDR2 FYNNEI. The DNA for the CDR3 is TGTGCCAGCAGCCTCACAGATACGCAGTATTTT. Translation gives CASSLTDTQYF. The full variable domain, completed using reference TRBV2 and TRBJ2-3, is EPEVTQTPSHQVTQMGQEVILRCVPISNHLYFYWYRQILGQKVEFLVSFYNNEISEKSEIFDDQFSVERPDGSNFTLKIRSTKLEDSAMYFCASSLTDTQYFGPGTRLTVL.

This clone has just a few counts. The same CDR3 is also encoded by other DNA sequences in this sample. The rearrangement links TRBV30 to TRBJ1-5, with D unresolved. The germline V and J ends were trimmed by 2 bases and 1 base, with 3 bases remaining between them. The CDR3 totals 12 residues. Germline assignment: CDR1 GTSNPN and CDR2 SVGIG (reference sequence). The CDR3 region is CAWSRSNQPQHF. CDR3 coding DNA: TGTGCCTGGAGTCGCAGCAATCAGCCCCAGCATTTT. The entire variable domain, with the rest obtained from reference TRBV30 and TRBJ1-5, is as follows: SQTIHQWPATLVQPVGSPLSLECTVEGTSNPNLYWYRQAAGRGLQLLFYSVGIGQISSEVPQNLSASRPQDRQFILSSKKLLLSDSGFYLCAWSRSNQPQHFGDGTRLSIL.

This clone was counted a single time. V is TRBV29-1 and J is TRBJ1-1, with 10 positions matching TRBD1. CDR1 is SQVTM and CDR2 is ANQGSEA in the germline V gene. V trimming: 1 base; J trimming: 4 bases; junction bases outside the gene matches: 3. This CDR3 comprises 14 residues. This chain's CDR3 is CSVEAGTGATEAFF. CDR3 nucleotides: TGCAGCGTTGAAGCCGGGACAGGGGCCACTGAAGCTTTCTTT.

This rearrangement joins TRBV6-5 to TRBJ2-5; tentatively, D is TRBD1 (5 bases). The germline CDR1 and CDR2 sequences are MNHEY and SVGAGI. Trimming removed 6 bases from V and 5 bases from J, with 16 bases in between. The CDR3 consists of 14 residues. The CDR3 DNA reads as TGTGCCAGCAGCCCCGGGTGGGGCCGGGAGACCCAGTACTTC. Amino acids: CASSPGWGRETQYF.

This clone was seen a few times. The rearrangement links TRBV5-1 to TRBJ1-1; D is undetermined. Per germline, CDR1 SGHRS and CDR2 YFSETQ. The V gene lost 0 bases and the J gene lost 7 bases, with 10 bases spanning the gap. CDR3 length: 13 amino acids. The chain's CDR3 is CASSLVRLSEAFF. DNA for the CDR3: TGCGCCAGCAGCTTGGTGCGTTTAAGTGAAGCTTTCTTT.

Notes on this clone: Other DNA sequences in the sample encode the same CDR3. The chain combines TRBV29-1 with TRBJ2-3; D is ambiguous. Germline CDR1 is SQVTM and CDR2 is ANQGSEA. CDR3 length equals 13 residues. Trimming removed 4 bases from V and 2 bases from J, with 10 bases in between. This CDR3 is CSVVGRSTDTQYF. For the CDR3, the DNA is TGCAGCGTTGTAGGCCGTTCCACAGATACGCAGTATTTT.

This clone has only one observation. The genes are TRBV30 and TRBJ1-2; possible D gene TRBD1, 6 bases. V shed 3 bases and J shed 2 bases, with 10 bases lying between them. The CDR3 has 13 amino acids. Germline V gene lookup returns CDR1 GTSNPN and CDR2 SVGIG (reference sequence). The CDR3 DNA reads as TGTGCCTGGAGCCCCCAGGGGAACTATGGCTACACCTTC. Residues: CAWSPQGNYGYTF.

This chain uses TRBV25-1 with TRBJ1-6; D is unclear. Between the trimmed V and J ends, which lost 2 bases and 5 bases, there was a span of 10 bases. Germline CDR1 is MGHDK and CDR2 is SYGVNS. CDR3 length: 15 amino acids. The DNA for the CDR3 is TGTGCCAGCAGTGAAGTCGGCAGAGATAATTCACCCCTCCACTTT. Translating gives CASSEVGRDNSPLHF.

This clone was counted only a few times. This rearrangement joins TRBV29-1 to TRBJ2-5; unclear D gene. The V end lost 0 bases, the J end lost 5 bases, and 10 bases lay between the germline ends. Germline CDR1 is SQVTM and CDR2 is ANQGSEA. This CDR3 contains 13 residues. For the CDR3, the DNA is TGCAGCGTTGAAGAAGGATCCGGGGAGACCCAGTACTTC. Its translation is CSVEEGSGETQYF.

The V call is TRBV7-9, the J call TRBJ2-7, with D unclear. V was shortened by 0 bases and J by 2 bases, with 8 bases between the two germline ends. The CDR3 covers 14 residues. CDR1 is SEHNR, CDR2 FQNEAQ, per germline (reference sequence). The CDR3 sequence is CASSLAHGAYEQYF. The CDR3 DNA follows: TGTGCCAGCAGCTTAGCTCATGGGGCCTACGAGCAGTACTTC.

This clone came up a few times. CDR3 sequence reads: CAWSVRRGVYEQFF. CDR3 nucleotide sequence: TGTGCCTGGAGTGTACGGCGGGGGGTTTATGAGCAGTTCTTC. The V call is TRBV30, the J call TRBJ2-1, with 8 bases lining up with TRBD2. The V gene end was trimmed by 0 bases and the J gene end by 8 bases; junction bases not matched to a gene: 6. The CDR3 sequence is 14 residues long. Germline-derived CDR1 and CDR2 are GTSNPN and SVGIG (reference sequence).

The rearrangement uses TRBV29-1 and TRBJ2-7; D possibly corresponds to TRBD2 (5 bases). Trimming took off 2 bases at V and 3 bases at J, with 17 bases between the two ends. The CDR3 extends over 15 amino acids. Germline V gene lookup returns CDR1 SQVTM and CDR2 ANQGSEA. In DNA form, the CDR3 reads TGCAGCGTTGAATATTTGGGAGTCGGGTTCTACGAGCAGTACTTC. Protein: CSVEYLGVGFYEQYF.

The sample holds a few counts of this clone. This chain links TRBV6-4 with TRBJ2-7; D remains unclear. V dropped 3 bases and J dropped 4 bases, with 4 bases sitting between them. Germline V gene lookup returns CDR1 MRHNA and CDR2 SNTAGT. The CDR3 loop spans 11 amino acids. CDR3: CASSDLYEQYF. The CDR3 coding sequence is TGTGCCAGCAGTGATCTATACGAGCAGTACTTC.

The chain combines TRBV25-1 with TRBJ2-1; 8 nucleotides align to TRBD2. CDR1 MGHDK and CDR2 SYGVNS come from the germline V gene. The CDR3 consists of 18 residues. Germline trimming cut 6 bases from V and 5 bases from J; bases unmatched to any gene: 18. The CDR3 nucleotides are TGTGCCAGCAGCATAAAGTTGGGTCCGGGGGGGCCCAACAATGAGCAGTTCTTC. It encodes CASSIKLGPGGPNNEQFF. The variable domain in full, completed from reference TRBV25-1 and TRBJ2-1, reads EADIYQTPRYLVIGTGKKITLECSQTMGHDKMYWYQQDPGMELHLIHYSYGVNSTEKGDLSSESTVSRIRTEHFPLTLESARPSHTSQYLCASSIKLGPGGPNNEQFFGPGTRLTVL.

The chain couples TRBV29-1 to TRBJ1-1, with 7 bases aligning to TRBD1. The junction had 2 bases not matched to a gene; V was cut back by 7 bases and J by 0 bases. Germline V gene lookup returns CDR1 SQVTM and CDR2 ANQGSEA. The CDR3 consists of 12 residues. The CDR3 DNA reads TGCAGCGCAGGGGGGATGAACACTGAAGCTTTCTTT. This gives the protein CSAGGMNTEAFF. The full variable domain, with the rest looked up from reference TRBV29-1 and TRBJ1-1, is SAVISQKPSRDICQRGTSLTIQCQVDSQVTMMFWYRQQPGQSLTLIATANQGSEATYESGFVIDKFPISRPNLTFSTLTVSNMSPEDSSIYLCSAGGMNTEAFFGQGTRLTVV.

The chain uses TRBV18 and TRBJ1-5, with a tentative D call TRBD1 (5 bases). Germline V CDR1 and CDR2: KGHSH, LQKENI. CDR3 length: 16 amino acids. The V end was cut by 3 bases, the J end by 4 bases, with 16 bases between. The CDR3 region is CASSPGVGGLNQPQHF. The CDR3 region has the DNA TGTGCCAGCTCACCGGGTGTTGGGGGTCTTAATCAGCCCCAGCATTTT.

The rearrangement joins TRBV10-3 to TRBJ1-1, with a weak D call TRBD1 (5 bases). Per the germline V gene, CDR1 is ENHRY and CDR2 is SYGVKD. The CDR3 is 16 residues long. Trimming stripped 0 bases from V and 1 base from J, with 12 bases between. The CDR3 reads CAISESLSGRNTEAFF. The CDR3 DNA sequence: TGTGCCATCAGTGAGTCGTTGTCAGGGAGGAACACTGAAGCTTTCTTT.

The chain links TRBV4-2 to TRBJ2-2, with a possible D match to TRBD2 (7 bases). V was pared by 4 bases and J by 6 bases, with 15 bases between. The CDR3 is 15 residues long. CDR1 and CDR2 from the germline V gene are LGHNA and YNFKEQ. CDR3 nucleotides: TGTGCCAGCAGCCTTGCGGGGGCTAGGGCCGGGGAGCTGTTTTTT. The encoded protein is CASSLAGARAGELFF.

The chain uses TRBV5-1 and TRBJ1-1; 9 bases are shared with TRBD1. Germline V lookup: CDR1 SGHRS, CDR2 YFSETQ. CDR3 length: 14 residues. After removal of 5 bases from V and 1 base from J, the junction contained 3 bases not matched to a gene. The CDR3 DNA reads TGCGCCAGCAGTCCGGACAGGGGGAACACTGAAGCTTTCTTT. Translating gives CASSPDRGNTEAFF.

The chain links TRBV2 to TRBJ1-6, with unresolved D. Germline-derived CDR1 and CDR2 are SNHLY and FYNNEI. V lost 4 bases, J lost 9 bases, and 13 bases lay in between. The length of the CDR3 is 14 residues. In DNA, the CDR3 is TGTGCCAGCAGTGGCGATTCGGACCCTTCACCCCTCCACTTT. It yields the protein CASSGDSDPSPLHF. The complete variable domain, with remaining parts taken from reference TRBV2 and TRBJ1-6, reads EPEVTQTPSHQVTQMGQEVILRCVPISNHLYFYWYRQILGQKVEFLVSFYNNEISEKSEIFDDQFSVERPDGSNFTLKIRSTKLEDSAMYFCASSGDSDPSPLHFGNGTRLTVT.

The CDR3 bases are TGCGCCAGCAGCTTCCTCGGGACTAGCGGGGGGGCTGGCACAGATACGCAGTATTTT. It yields the protein CASSFLGTSGGAGTDTQYF. The chain is built from TRBV5-1 and TRBJ2-3; 16 nucleotides align to TRBD2. Germline V gene lookup returns CDR1 SGHRS and CDR2 YFSETQ. The CDR3 runs 19 residues. Trimming removed 2 bases from V and 1 base from J; junction bases left unmatched: 7.

CDR3 sequence (DNA): TGTGCCAGCTCTCCAGACAGTTTCAACGAGCAGTACTTC. Translation gives CASSPDSFNEQYF. V gene TRBV18 combines with J gene TRBJ2-7; weak D call: TRBD1 (5 bases). CDR1 and CDR2 (germline): KGHSH, LQKENI. CDR3 size: 13 residues. V lost 6 bases, J lost 5 bases, and 14 bases lay in between.

This clone turned up a few times. The chain joins TRBV2 to TRBJ1-3; D not certain. Trimming removed 4 bases at V and 0 bases at J, with 13 bases between. Germline lookup yields CDR1 SNHLY and CDR2 FYNNEI. The CDR3 runs to 16 residues. The CDR3 loop reads CASSAGSLLSGNTIYF. DNA of the CDR3: TGTGCCAGCAGTGCGGGTTCTCTCCTCTCTGGAAACACCATATATTTT.